This TCR beta chain was recovered during a study of cytomegalovirus exposure and HLA in healthy donors. The CDR3 is made up of 12 amino acids. TCRdb's copy holds only in-frame clones and misses some; the assay was immunoSEQ multiplex PCR. The sample lists tens of thousands of clones; roughly 90% were seen once. General study results and limits: Associated with cytomegalovirus, according to the listing, were 150 to 200 TCR beta chains.

Worth noting for this clone: Antigen: not known.

The specimen was PBMCs. V and J are TRBV21-1 and TRBJ1-2. TRBV21-1 is designated a pseudogene. The receptor's source is a woman aged 18-29 years in good health and CMV-seropositive. The CDR3 coding sequence is TGTGCCAGCAGCAATAGTAACTATGGCTACACCTTC. Translated: CASSNSNYGYTF.